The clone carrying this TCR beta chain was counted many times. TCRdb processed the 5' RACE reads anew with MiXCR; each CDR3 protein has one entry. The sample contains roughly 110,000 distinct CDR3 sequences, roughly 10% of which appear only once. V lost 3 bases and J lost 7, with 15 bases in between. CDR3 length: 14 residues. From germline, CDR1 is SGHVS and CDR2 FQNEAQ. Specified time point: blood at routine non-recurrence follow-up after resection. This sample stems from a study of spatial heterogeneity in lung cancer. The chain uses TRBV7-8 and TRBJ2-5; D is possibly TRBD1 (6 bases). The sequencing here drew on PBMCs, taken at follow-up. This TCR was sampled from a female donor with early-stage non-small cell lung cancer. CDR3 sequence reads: CASSFGPMGATQYF. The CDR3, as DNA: TGTGCCAGCAGCTTCGGCCCCATGGGGGCGACCCAGTACTTC.